The entry below describes one T cell receptor beta chain. There is no known antigen for this receptor. One base away there is no much larger clone; base qualities are not given. The CDR3 numbers 13 residues from cysteine through phenylalanine. Only the CDR3 DNA is retained, 39 bases long and in frame from the first base. V is cut by 10 bases and J by 2 bases, and the space between the germline ends is 14 bases. CDR1 and CDR2, per the germline V gene, are MDHEN and SYDVKM. These data belong to a study of T cells in Graves' hyperthyroidism and ophthalmopathy (dated by TCRdb to between 2018 and 2020). Turning to the overall study: Peripheral blood samples were taken at the time of initial diagnosis, prior to any treatment. To identify TCR V-J signatures that set the groups apart, the researchers used a discovery cohort of 90 to 100 patients, made up of 40 to 45 with Graves' ophthalmopathy and about 59 with stable Graves' hyperthyroidism. Prospective prediction of ophthalmopathy was tested in an independent validation cohort of 18 to 20 hyperthyroidism patients and 17 patients who later progressed to ophthalmopathy. The roughly 91 discovery patients were randomly divided into training and test sets at a 7:3 ratio. The study also compared thyroid tissue and blood T-cell repertoires from more than 5 Graves' hyperthyroidism patients. Following sampling, methimazole starting at 30 mg daily was given to hyperthyroidism patients, and high-dose intravenous methylprednisolone was given to ophthalmopathy patients. TCR Vbeta CDR3 sequencing of 120 to 150 peripheral blood samples (about 45 ophthalmopathy, some 75 hyperthyroidism and roughly 17 progressor patients) is reported in the paper. Findings and caveats that apply to the study as a whole: Most expanded thyroid clonotypes (frequency above 0.001) were also detected in blood, a finding suggesting that blood repertoires may reflect thyroid immune responses. A 13 V-J signature model separated ophthalmopathy from stable hyperthyroidism, with around 88% sensitivity and roughly 81% specificity in cross-validation and 80%/75% in testing. In validation, the model predicted progression to ophthalmopathy a median of approximately 6.3 months before onset, with about 64% sensitivity and 72.22% specificity. Sample size was not statistically predetermined, and blinding of investigators to group allocation was not performed.

The TCR beta CDR3 regions were amplified from the RNA transcripts. For the first round of RT-PCR on the TCR CDR3, the HTBI primer set was used together with the Qiagen OneStep RT-PCR kit. The libraries were constructed in a second round of multiplex PCR and then size-selected and purified. Sequencing of the libraries was done on an Illumina HiSeq2000 using paired-end 100 bp reads. On the study's bioinformatics: Raw data were processed with SOAPnuke, discarding reads with adapters, uncalled bases, mean Phred below 15, or no exact constant-primer or identifier match. COPE v1.2.5 was used to merge high-quality paired reads, and clonotypes were defined as unique nucleotide sequences. MiTCR v1.1 was used to align clonotypes to the IMGT TRBV, TRBD and TRBJ reference segments. Only V-J combinations with frequency above 0.0001, covering 99% to 99.2% of repertoires, were analysed. The TCS score was defined as the ratio of F50 (clonal expansion) to E x V (chaos), calculated using BLOSUM62-based TCRdist between CDR3 peptides within each V-J. Welch's t-statistics and random forest reduced approximately 520 V-J features to 13, which were used in a naive Bayes classifier (R e1071). TCRdb applied fastp at Q25 and MiXCR to the public reads, then kept only in-frame beta chains. Each CDR3 protein appears once, grouped with its most common genes and DNA. The V and J calls and clone size are TCRdb's, not the authors'. The sample records fewer than 550,000 distinct CDR3 sequences, around 14% of which are singletons. The ten largest clones represent around 7.3% of the sample.

Graves' hyperthyroidism was defined as stable when no progression to ophthalmopathy occurred over 18 months of follow-up. The hyperthyroidism patients were between 18 and 65 years old and newly diagnosed, with a disease duration of less than 2 months. The study excluded patients with uncontrolled infections, other autoimmune diseases, pregnancy or lactation. Clinical symptoms, serum thyroxine and TRAb, thyroid ultrasound, and orbital computed tomography formed the basis for the diagnoses. PBMCs were separated from approximately 10 ml of fresh peripheral blood using Ficoll-Paque density gradient centrifugation. Trizol reagent was used to extract total RNA, and RNA quality was then checked on an Agilent 2100 Bioanalyzer.

Rearrangement joined TRBV28 to TRBJ1-2; TRBD1 is possibly the D segment (5 matching bases). The sequence derives from a woman aged 18-29 years with Graves' hyperthyroidism. Sequencing was performed on blood. The sequenced DNA: TGTGCCACAAGAGGGACCGCCAACTATGGCTACACCTTC. The resulting protein is CATRGTANYGYTF.